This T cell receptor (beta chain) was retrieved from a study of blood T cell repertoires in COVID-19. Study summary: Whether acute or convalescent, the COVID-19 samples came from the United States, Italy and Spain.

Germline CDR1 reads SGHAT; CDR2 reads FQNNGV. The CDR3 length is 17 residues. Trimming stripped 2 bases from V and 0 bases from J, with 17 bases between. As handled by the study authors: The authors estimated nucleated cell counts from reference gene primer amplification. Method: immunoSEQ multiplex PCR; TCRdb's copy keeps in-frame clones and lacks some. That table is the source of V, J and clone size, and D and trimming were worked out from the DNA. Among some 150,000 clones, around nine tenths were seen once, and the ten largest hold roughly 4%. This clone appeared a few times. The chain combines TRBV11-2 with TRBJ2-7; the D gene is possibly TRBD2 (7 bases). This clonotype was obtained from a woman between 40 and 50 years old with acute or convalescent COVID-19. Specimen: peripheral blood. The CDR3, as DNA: TGTGCCAGCAGCTTACCCCGGTGGGGGGGACACTCCTACGAGCAGTACTTC. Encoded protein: CASSLPRWGGHSYEQYF. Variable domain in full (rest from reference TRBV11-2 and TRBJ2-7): EAGVAQSPRYKIIEKRQSVAFWCNPISGHATLYWYQQILGQGPKLLIQFQNNGVVDDSQLPKDRFSAERLKGVDSTLKIQPAKLEDSAVYLCASSLPRWGGHSYEQYFGPGTRLTVT.